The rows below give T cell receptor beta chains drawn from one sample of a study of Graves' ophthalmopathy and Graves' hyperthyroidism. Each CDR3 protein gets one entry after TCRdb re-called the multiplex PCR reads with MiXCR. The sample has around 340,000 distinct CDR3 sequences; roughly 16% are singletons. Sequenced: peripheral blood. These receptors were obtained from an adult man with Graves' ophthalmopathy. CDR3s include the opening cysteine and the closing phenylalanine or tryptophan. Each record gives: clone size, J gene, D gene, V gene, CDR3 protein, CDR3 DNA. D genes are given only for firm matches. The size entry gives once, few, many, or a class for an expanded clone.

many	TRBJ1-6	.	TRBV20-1	CSARPGADNSPLHF	TGCAGTGCTAGACCCGGGGCCGATAATTCACCCCTCCACTTT
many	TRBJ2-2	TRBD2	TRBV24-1	CATAGLAGARTGELFF	TGTGCCACCGCAGGCCTAGCGGGAGCGAGGACCGGGGAGCTGTTTTTT
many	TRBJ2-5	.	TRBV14	CASSQEVGRQYF	TGTGCCAGCAGCCAAGAAGTGGGGCGTCAGTACTTC
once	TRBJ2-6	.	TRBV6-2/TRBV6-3	CASSYQAAGLGGANVLTF	TGTGCCAGCAGTTACCAGGCGGCGGGGCTTGGTGGGGCCAACGTCCTGACTTTC
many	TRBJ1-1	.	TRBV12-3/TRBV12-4	CASSLGWDMNTEAFF	TGTGCCAGCAGTTTAGGGTGGGATATGAACACTGAAGCTTTCTTT
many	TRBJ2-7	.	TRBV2	CASSEALSFYEQYF	TGTGCCAGCAGTGAAGCGCTTAGCTTTTACGAGCAGTACTTC
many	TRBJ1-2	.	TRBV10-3	CAISESTGEAGYTF	TGTGCCATCAGTGAGTCGACTGGGGAGGCTGGCTACACCTTC
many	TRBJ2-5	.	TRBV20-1	CSSPGAQETQYF	TGCAGTTCTCCGGGAGCGCAAGAGACCCAGTACTTC
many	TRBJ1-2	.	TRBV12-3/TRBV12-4	CASSLRTDGYTF	TGTGCCAGCAGCCTTCGGACAGATGGCTACACCTTC
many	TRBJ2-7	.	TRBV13	CASSLDRGISYEQYF	TGTGCCAGCAGCCTAGATAGGGGTATCTCCTACGAGCAGTACTTC
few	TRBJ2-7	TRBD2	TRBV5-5	CASSLVGLAAYEQYF	TGTGCCAGCAGCTTGGTCGGACTAGCGGCTTACGAGCAGTACTTC
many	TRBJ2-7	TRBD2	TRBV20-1	CSARDPAGGPNEQYF	TGCAGTGCTAGAGATCCGGCGGGAGGGCCGAACGAGCAGTACTTC
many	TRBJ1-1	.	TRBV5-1	CASSLDYGGGTEAFF	TGCGCCAGCAGCTTGGATTACGGGGGGGGCACTGAAGCTTTCTTT